The 29 T cell receptor beta chains presented below share a single source sample, sequenced in a study of T cells in Graves' hyperthyroidism and ophthalmopathy. Amplification targeted TCR beta CDR3 regions from RNA transcripts. First-round RT-PCR with HTBI primers amplified the TCR CDR3 region. A single record per CDR3 protein comes from TCRdb applying MiXCR to the multiplex PCR reads. This table holds about half a million distinct CDR3 sequences, roughly a sixth found once. Material: blood. Source of these receptors: a woman under 40 with Graves' ophthalmopathy.

In this sample, this clonotype turned up many times. This chain uses TRBV28 with TRBJ1-1, with D unclear. The germline V and J ends were trimmed by 1 base and 4 bases, with 13 bases remaining between them. Germline V gene lookup returns CDR1 MDHEN and CDR2 SYDVKM. CDR3 length: 15 residues. The chain's CDR3 is CASSLLAALGTEAFF. The CDR3 DNA reads TGTGCCAGCAGTTTATTAGCGGCGTTGGGCACTGAAGCTTTCTTT.

Notes on this clonotype: Just one base apart from a much larger clone, this may be a read error. This chain connects TRBV7-9 to TRBJ2-1; D remains unclear. The CDR3 has 12 residues. Germline lookup yields CDR1 SEHNR and CDR2 FQNEAQ (reference sequence). CDR3 in DNA: TGTGCCAGCAACTTAGTGGACAATGAGCAGTTCTTC. Encoded protein: CASNLVDNEQFF.

This clonotype was found a few times. The rearrangement joins TRBV4-1 to TRBJ2-7; 10 positions agree with TRBD2. CDR1 and CDR2 (germline): MGHRA, YSYEKL. CDR3 length: 15 amino acids. J gave up 5 bases and V 0 bases, and 4 bases lay outside the gene matches. CDR3 region: CASSQESGRAHEQYF. The CDR3 DNA sequence: TGCGCCAGCAGCCAAGAAAGCGGGAGGGCCCACGAGCAGTACTTC.

The chain uses TRBV6-2 or TRBV6-3 and TRBJ1-1, with D unclear. CDR3 length: 15 amino acids. CDR1 MNHEY and CDR2 SVGEGT come from the germline V gene. V shed 2 bases and J shed 3 bases, with 13 bases lying between them. The CDR3, as DNA: TGTGCCAGCAGTTACACTAGCGGGAGGGACACTGAAGCTTTCTTT. Translation: CASSYTSGRDTEAFF.

The genes are TRBV29-1 and TRBJ1-4; 8 bases align to TRBD1. From germline, CDR1 is SQVTM and CDR2 ANQGSEA. There are 14 residues in the CDR3. V trimming: 4 bases; J trimming: 8 bases; junction bases outside the gene matches: 9. The CDR3 loop reads CSVGPETGAEKLFF. The CDR3 bases are TGCAGCGTTGGTCCCGAGACAGGGGCCGAAAAACTGTTTTTT.

This clonotype was counted at least ten times. CDR3 DNA sequence: TGTGCCAGCAGTCAACAGGGGCAAGAGACCCAGTACTTC. Protein sequence: CASSQQGQETQYF. V usage is TRBV12-3 or TRBV12-4 and J usage is TRBJ2-5; 7 positions agree with TRBD1. The CDR3 length is 13 residues. V lost 5 bases to trimming and J lost 2 bases; unmatched junction nucleotides: 2.

This clonotype was recorded at least ten times. The gene calls are TRBV11-2 and TRBJ2-7; D gene uncertain. Trimming cost V 2 bases and J 1 base, with 9 bases left between them. Germline lookup yields CDR1 SGHAT and CDR2 FQNNGV. CDR3 size: 14 residues. The CDR3 DNA reads as TGTGCCAGCAGCTTACGGATCGCTTCCTACGAGCAGTACTTC. Translated: CASSLRIASYEQYF.

The table lists this clonotype with many counts. This chain joins TRBV6-2 or TRBV6-3 and TRBJ1-2, with TRBD1 as a possible D gene (6 bases). The CDR3 contains 12 residues. Germline CDR1 is MNHEY and CDR2 is SVGEGT. V gave up 8 bases and J gave up 4 bases, with 11 bases separating them. CDR3 amino acids: CASRGLRYGYTF. The CDR3 DNA sequence: TGTGCCAGCCGGGGGCTTCGCTATGGCTACACCTTC.

The table lists this clonotype with a few counts. The chain joins TRBV2 to TRBJ2-5; a possible D gene is TRBD2 (6 bases). The CDR3 contains 14 residues. In germline, CDR1 is SNHLY, CDR2 FYNNEI. The V and J ends lost 8 bases and 1 base respectively, with 14 bases between them. The CDR3 bases are TGTGCCAGCGAAATGGGGGGAGGCCAAGAGACCCAGTACTTC. Protein product: CASEMGGGQETQYF. Complete variable domain (other parts from reference TRBV2 and TRBJ2-5): EPEVTQTPSHQVTQMGQEVILRCVPISNHLYFYWYRQILGQKVEFLVSFYNNEISEKSEIFDDQFSVERPDGSNFTLKIRSTKLEDSAMYFCASEMGGGQETQYFGPGTRLLVL.

This clonotype showed up many times. The chain links TRBV11-2 to TRBJ2-7; no firm D call. The CDR3 loop spans 15 amino acids. V lost 0 bases and J lost 2, with 11 bases in between. Germline V gives CDR1 SGHAT, CDR2 FQNNGV. CDR3 sequence reads: CASSLDKARAYEQYF. The DNA for the CDR3 is TGTGCCAGCAGCTTAGATAAAGCCAGAGCCTACGAGCAGTACTTC.

This clonotype was found a few times. The V and J genes are TRBV7-8 and TRBJ2-2; D unresolved. Trimming shortened V by 1 base and J by 7 bases, and 7 bases separated the two germline ends. The CDR3 consists of 13 residues. Germline loops: CDR1 SGHVS, CDR2 FQNEAQ. The CDR3 here is CASSLELIGELFF. CDR3 DNA: TGTGCCAGCAGCTTAGAACTTATCGGGGAGCTGTTTTTT. Full variable domain (remainder filled in from reference TRBV7-8 and TRBJ2-2): GAGVSQSPRYKVAKRGQDVALRCDPISGHVSLFWYQQALGQGPEFLTYFQNEAQLDKSGLPSDRFFAERPEGSVSTLKIQRTQQEDSAVYLCASSLELIGELFFGEGSRLTVL.

The rearrangement uses TRBV4-3 and TRBJ1-1; a weak D match, TRBD1 (5 bases). Germline CDR1 LGHNA, CDR2 YSLEER. V was pared by 0 bases and J by 5 bases, with 10 bases between. There are 14 residues in the CDR3. For the CDR3, the DNA is TGCGCCAGCAGCCAAGAAGTATGGGGGACTGAAGCTTTCTTT. Its translation is CASSQEVWGTEAFF.

The chain has TRBV19 and TRBJ2-1; D might be TRBD2 (6 bases). The CDR3 length is 18 residues. Trimming took off 2 bases at V and 6 bases at J, with 23 bases between the two ends. CDR1 is LNHDA and CDR2 is SQIVND in the germline V gene (reference sequence). The CDR3 nucleotides are TGTGCCAGTAGTATAATACCCAGCGGGTCCCGTCTCGCCAATGAGCAGTTCTTC. It yields the protein CASSIIPSGSRLANEQFF.

There are a few counts of this clonotype. At one boundary the junction diverges from the germline segment, which might be a read error. J is TRBJ2-5 and V is TRBV7-2; D is perhaps TRBD1 (5 bases). This CDR3 is 12 amino acids long. In germline, CDR1 is SGHTA, CDR2 FQGNSA. In DNA, the CDR3 is TGTGCCAGCAGCTTAAGGGGTAGGGGCCCCCACTTC. The encoded protein is CASSLRGRGPHF.

Many counts were recorded for this clonotype. This chain links TRBV9 with TRBJ2-7, with 8 bases aligning to TRBD2. The length of the CDR3 is 13 residues. Germline CDR1 is SGDLS and CDR2 is YYNGEE. The J segment lost 5 bases and the V segment lost 5 bases, leaving 6 bases of the junction unmatched. The CDR3: CASSLAGSDEQYF. The CDR3 DNA is TGTGCCAGCAGTCTAGCGGGTAGCGACGAGCAGTACTTC.

The V gene is TRBV4-2, the J gene TRBJ1-5; no reliable D call. V was cut by 6 bases and J by 0 bases, with 12 bases left in between. This CDR3 comprises 15 residues. Germline V gives CDR1 LGHNA, CDR2 YNFKEQ. CDR3 loop: CASRPQGRSNQPQHF. CDR3 sequence (DNA): TGTGCCAGCAGACCCCAAGGCCGTAGCAATCAGCCCCAGCATTTT.

This clonotype was seen a single time. Because the CDR3 is missing its conserved closing phenylalanine or tryptophan, this is likely a read error. The V gene is TRBV6-1, the J gene TRBJ2-1; D tentatively fits TRBD1 or TRBD2 (6 bases each). Germline CDR1 and CDR2: MNHNS and SASEGT. Trimming took 7 bases from V and 0 from J, leaving 10 bases between them. The CDR3 covers 14 residues. The CDR3 here is CASKEGGSYNEQFI. CDR3 nucleotides: TGTGCCAGCAAAGAGGGGGGCTCCTACAATGAGCAGTTCATC.

The CDR3 DNA reads TGTGCCAGCAGCTTCGGGCACCTCTACGAGCAGTACTTC. Protein: CASSFGHLYEQYF. The V call is TRBV5-4, the J call TRBJ2-7, with unresolved D. Germline lookup yields CDR1 SGHNT and CDR2 YYREEE (reference sequence). Trimming removed 2 bases from V and 3 bases from J, with 9 bases in between. This CDR3 region has 13 residues.

This clonotype was detected many times. This chain joins TRBV7-2 and TRBJ2-3, with a weak D call TRBD1 (5 bases). Germline lookup yields CDR1 SGHTA and CDR2 FQGNSA. The CDR3 is made up of 14 amino acids. Trimming pared 8 bases from V and 4 bases from J, leaving 16 bases between. In DNA form, the CDR3 reads TGTGCCAGCCGTAGGGATGCACAGGCAGATACGCAGTATTTT. Its protein product is CASRRDAQADTQYF.

The chain employs TRBV30 and TRBJ2-4; no clear D gene. Germline CDR1 GTSNPN, CDR2 SVGIG (reference sequence). V lost 6 bases to trimming and J lost 0 bases, with 9 bases between them. CDR3 length: 13 residues. The CDR3 sequence is CACTTLAKNIQYF. The CDR3, as DNA: TGTGCCTGTACAACCTTAGCCAAAAACATTCAGTACTTC.

The chain employs TRBV11-2 and TRBJ1-6; no clear D gene. The CDR3 is made up of 18 amino acids. Germline V gene sequence: CDR1 SGHAT, CDR2 FQNNGV. Trimming shortened V by 1 base and J by 4 bases, and 17 bases separated the two germline ends. DNA for the CDR3: TGTGCCAGCAGCTTAGGGGAGATCCTACCTCGATATAATTCACCCCTCCACTTT. This gives the protein CASSLGEILPRYNSPLHF.

This clonotype was counted many times. This chain joins TRBV28 and TRBJ1-2; the D gene is possibly TRBD1 (5 bases). Trimming removed 2 bases from V and 1 base from J, with 11 bases in between. CDR3 size: 15 residues. Germline V gene data show CDR1 as MDHEN and CDR2 as SYDVKM. CDR3 sequence: CASSLRWGGNYGYTF. As DNA, the CDR3 is TGTGCCAGCAGTTTACGATGGGGGGGTAACTATGGCTACACCTTC.

The chain is built from TRBV20-1 and TRBJ2-1; possible D gene TRBD1, 5 bases. The ends were cut back, 6 bases at V and 6 bases at J, with 18 bases in the middle. Per the germline V gene, CDR1 is DFQATT and CDR2 is SNEGSKA (reference sequence). The CDR3 sequence is 14 residues long. CDR3 loop: CSARQPQGANEQFF. CDR3 DNA: TGCAGTGCGCGACAGCCCCAGGGTGCCAATGAGCAGTTCTTC.

At least ten counts were recorded for this clonotype. This chain uses TRBV30 with TRBJ1-4; a weak D match, TRBD1 (6 bases). The V and J ends lost 5 bases and 2 bases respectively, with 9 bases between them. CDR3 size: 13 residues. CDR1 is GTSNPN and CDR2 is SVGIG in the germline V gene (reference sequence). This CDR3 is CAWYRATNEKLFF. The CDR3 bases are TGTGCCTGGTACAGGGCCACTAATGAAAAACTGTTTTTT.

This clonotype was recorded many times. The rearrangement links TRBV5-1 to TRBJ2-1; 9 bases fit TRBD2. There are 15 residues in the CDR3. Losses at the gene ends were 4 bases for V and 7 bases for J; bases not matched to a gene: 9. The germline V gene has CDR1 SGHRS and CDR2 YFSETQ. CDR3 sequence: CASSIGTSPGNEQFF. The CDR3 DNA follows: TGCGCCAGCAGCATCGGGACTAGCCCGGGTAATGAGCAGTTCTTC.

The genes are TRBV28 and TRBJ2-4; D might be TRBD1 (5 bases). Germline V gene lookup returns CDR1 MDHEN and CDR2 SYDVKM. This CDR3 spans 12 amino acids. V lost 6 bases, J lost 6 bases, and 9 bases lay in between. CDR3 loop: CASSTDRNIQYF. The CDR3 DNA is TGTGCCAGCAGCACCGACAGAAACATTCAGTACTTC.

Only a few counts were recorded for this clonotype. The chain couples TRBV30 to TRBJ2-3; TRBD2 might be the D (5 bases). Per germline, CDR1 GTSNPN and CDR2 SVGIG (reference sequence). V gave up 0 bases and J gave up 5 bases, with 9 bases separating them. The CDR3 loop spans 13 amino acids. CDR3 region: CAWSVRRGDTQYF. CDR3 nucleotide sequence: TGTGCCTGGAGTGTACGACGGGGAGATACGCAGTATTTT.

This clonotype was seen many times. This chain joins TRBV28 and TRBJ1-2; D is ambiguous. The CDR3 extends over 12 amino acids. V was trimmed by 7 bases and J by 2 bases, leaving 8 bases between them. Germline CDR1 reads MDHEN; CDR2 reads SYDVKM. DNA for the CDR3: TGTGCCAGCACCCCCGACAACTATGGCTACACCTTC. This gives the protein CASTPDNYGYTF.

This clonotype was counted ten times or more. V and J are TRBV6-1 and TRBJ1-1; maybe TRBD1 (6 bases). Looked up from germline, CDR1 is MNHNS and CDR2 is SASEGT. Trimming pared 5 bases from V and 1 base from J, leaving 14 bases between. The CDR3 covers 15 residues. Here the CDR3 reads CASSRQGKENTEAFF. The CDR3 DNA is TGTGCCAGCAGTCGGCAGGGGAAGGAGAACACTGAAGCTTTCTTT.